What follows are 22 T cell receptor beta chains derived from one specimen sequenced in a study of shared T cell receptors in the human thymus. This table comes from immunoSEQ multiplex PCR, and its TCRdb copy is limited to in-frame clones, with some not included. The profile shows approximately 490,000 clones, more than 75% of them singletons. The same sample was also used in a study of human thymus T cells.

Sample: thymocytes. These receptors were collected from a boy under three years old with a congenital heart defect.

This clone came up once. The junction shows a germline mismatch at one end, possibly a read error. V is TRBV20-1 and J is TRBJ2-7; possibly TRBD1 for D (6 bases). The CDR3 length is 11 residues. Germline loops: CDR1 DFQATT, CDR2 SNEGSKA (reference sequence). The CDR3 reads CSASALQGSLF. In nucleotides, the CDR3 is TGCAGTGCTTCCGCCCTACAGGGCAGTCTCTTC.

This chain uses TRBV25-1 with TRBJ2-1, with D unclear. This CDR3 is 17 amino acids long. V lost 0 bases and J lost 1, with 13 bases in between. CDR1 and CDR2 from the germline V gene are MGHDK and SYGVNS. The CDR3 loop is CASSEYGGRYSYNEQFF. CDR3 sequence (DNA): TGTGCCAGCAGTGAATACGGCGGCAGATATTCCTACAATGAGCAGTTCTTC.

This chain links TRBV5-6 with TRBJ2-3, with 8 positions matching TRBD1. This CDR3 has 15 amino acids. V shed 0 bases and J 5 bases; nucleotides not matched to a gene: 5. Germline V lookup: CDR1 SGHDT, CDR2 YYEEEE. Here the CDR3 DNA reads TGTGCCAGCAGCTTGGCACAGGGGGATCTAGATACGCAGTATTTT. It codes for CASSLAQGDLDTQYF.

The V and J genes are TRBV5-4 and TRBJ2-7, with 7 bases matching TRBD2. J lost 4 bases, V lost 0 bases, and 13 bases had no gene match. There are 17 residues in the CDR3. Germline V gene lookup returns CDR1 SGHNT and CDR2 YYREEE (reference sequence). DNA of the CDR3: TGTGCCAGCAGCTTGGTTGGCCCAGCGGGACGGAGTTACGAGCAGTACTTC. It yields the protein CASSLVGPAGRSYEQYF. The complete variable domain, with remaining parts taken from reference TRBV5-4 and TRBJ2-7, reads ETGVTQSPTHLIKTRGQQVTLRCSSQSGHNTVSWYQQALGQGPQFIFQYYREEENGRGNFPPRFSGLQFPNYSSELNVNALELDDSALYLCASSLVGPAGRSYEQYFGPGTRLTVT.

This clone was counted a few times. Distinct nucleotide sequences in the sample also encode this CDR3. V gene TRBV28 combines with J gene TRBJ2-7; 7 bases align to TRBD1. The CDR3 consists of 14 residues. Germline V lookup: CDR1 MDHEN, CDR2 SYDVKM. Losses at the gene ends were 4 bases for V and 2 bases for J; bases not matched to a gene: 5. CDR3 sequence: CASSSRDSPYEQYF. Written as DNA, the CDR3 is TGTGCCAGCAGTTCCCGGGACAGTCCCTACGAGCAGTACTTC.

The CDR3 spells CAWSRGTVDSSSYEQYF. CDR3 nucleotides: TGTGCCTGGAGTAGGGGGACAGTCGACTCTAGCTCCTACGAGCAGTACTTC. The rearrangement uses TRBV30 and TRBJ2-7, with 7 bases aligning to TRBD1. The V gene's germline CDR1 is GTSNPN and CDR2 SVGIG (reference sequence). The ends lost 2 bases at V and 0 bases at J; junction bases unmatched: 13. The CDR3 is 17 residues long.

The rearrangement links TRBV4-1 to TRBJ2-7; 7 bases are shared with TRBD1. CDR1 and CDR2 (germline): MGHRA, YSYEKL. The CDR3 covers 15 residues. Losses at the gene ends were 4 bases for V and 2 bases for J; bases not matched to a gene: 8. The CDR3 loop reads CASSRRQGEPYEQYF. The CDR3 DNA reads TGCGCCAGCAGCCGCCGACAGGGCGAACCCTACGAGCAGTACTTC.

J is TRBJ2-7 and V is TRBV29-1; TRBD1 is a possible D gene (5 bases). V was trimmed by 6 bases and J by 0 bases, leaving 12 bases between them. CDR3 length equals 13 residues. Germline loops: CDR1 SQVTM, CDR2 ANQGSEA. The CDR3 coding sequence is TGCAGCGTCGGCACAGGATTCTCCTACGAGCAGTACTTC. Translating gives CSVGTGFSYEQYF.

The rearrangement links TRBV5-6 to TRBJ2-2; 8 positions agree with TRBD2. The CDR3 has 19 residues. V shed 0 bases, J shed 3 bases, and the junction held 13 bases outside the gene matches. Per the germline V gene, CDR1 is SGHDT and CDR2 is YYEEEE. The CDR3 DNA reads TGTGCCAGCAGCTTGGGATTCCAGCGGGAGCGGTCGGACACCGGGGAGCTGTTTTTT. This codes for CASSLGFQRERSDTGELFF. The whole variable domain, remainder taken from reference TRBV5-6 and TRBJ2-2, is DAGVTQSPTHLIKTRGQQVTLRCSPKSGHDTVSWYQQALGQGPQFIFQYYEEEERQRGNFPDRFSGHQFPNYSSELNVNALLLGDSALYLCASSLGFQRERSDTGELFFGEGSRLTVL.

A remark on this clone: Its ends do not fully match the called genes, so a read error is possible. J is TRBJ1-1 and V is TRBV7-7; weak D call: TRBD1 (5 bases). The CDR3 runs to 13 residues. Germline V gene data show CDR1 as SSHAT and CDR2 as FNYEAQ (reference sequence). Written as DNA, the CDR3 is TGTGCTAGCAGCCAGACAGCGAACACTGAAGCTTTCTTT. Protein: CASSQTANTEAFF.

This clone was seen a handful of times. The gene calls are TRBV5-1 and TRBJ2-7, with 7 bases matching TRBD1. Germline values: CDR1 SGHRS, CDR2 YFSETQ. Trimming took 1 base from V and 4 from J; bases not matched to a gene: 14. The CDR3 has 17 amino acids. CDR3 amino acids: CASSLTVARGFSYEQYF. In DNA, the CDR3 is TGCGCCAGCAGCTTGACGGTAGCCAGGGGGTTCTCTTACGAGCAGTACTTC.

This sequence joins TRBV29-1 and TRBJ2-3; 8 nucleotides agree with TRBD1. J was trimmed by 8 bases and V by 2 bases; bases with no gene match: 6. The CDR3 loop spans 13 amino acids. Germline CDR1 is SQVTM and CDR2 is ANQGSEA. The CDR3 DNA reads as TGCAGCGTTGAACAGGGGGCAGTCGGTACGCAGTATTTT. Its translation is CSVEQGAVGTQYF.

As DNA, the CDR3 is TGTGCCAGCAGGTCCCCCGGGACAGGGGCCGAGCAGTACTTC. Residues: CASRSPGTGAEQYF. V is TRBV27 and J is TRBJ2-7; TRBD1 aligns across 10 bases. J lost 6 bases, V lost 6 bases, and 8 bases had no gene match. The CDR3 is 14 residues long. The V gene's germline CDR1 is MNHEY and CDR2 SMNVEV (reference sequence).

The gene calls are TRBV27 and TRBJ2-7; tentatively, D is TRBD1 (5 bases). The CDR3 extends over 16 amino acids. Germline values: CDR1 MNHEY, CDR2 SMNVEV (reference sequence). The ends were cut back, 3 bases at V and 1 base at J, with 16 bases in the middle. The CDR3, as DNA: TGTGCCAGCAGTTTGAAGGGGAAGGCCCAATCCTACGAGCAGTACTTC. Translated: CASSLKGKAQSYEQYF.

This clone has a handful of counts. The chain joins TRBV28 to TRBJ2-1, with D possibly being TRBD1 (5 bases). This CDR3 comprises 14 residues. Trimming took 1 base from V and 3 from J, leaving 7 bases between them. CDR1 and CDR2 (germline): MDHEN, SYDVKM. The DNA for the CDR3 is TGTGCCAGCAGTTTATCCAGGGTCTACAATGAGCAGTTCTTC. Its protein is CASSLSRVYNEQFF.

In nucleotides, the CDR3 is TGTGCCAGCAGCCACGGGGGGGGTTCGGCTGAAAAACTGTTTTTT. Amino acids: CASSHGGGSAEKLFF. V usage is TRBV5-4 and J usage is TRBJ1-4; D may be TRBD1 (5 bases). CDR3 length: 15 amino acids. V was cut by 4 bases and J by 7 bases, with 17 bases left in between. Germline loops: CDR1 SGHNT, CDR2 YYREEE (reference sequence).

This sequence joins TRBV7-2 and TRBJ2-7; D is possibly TRBD2 (5 bases). V dropped 5 bases and J dropped 5 bases, with 19 bases sitting between them. CDR3 length: 15 residues. CDR1 is SGHTA and CDR2 is FQGNSA in the germline V gene. Written as DNA, the CDR3 is TGTGCCAGCAGCCCCCCCCGGGCCCGGCGGGACGAGCAGTACTTC. Residues: CASSPPRARRDEQYF.

The CDR3 region has the DNA TGTGCCAGCCAGGCGGGAAACACCATATATTTT. This codes for CASQAGNTIYF. This rearrangement joins TRBV6-1 to TRBJ1-3; D gene ambiguous. CDR1 is MNHNS and CDR2 is SASEGT in the germline V gene. The CDR3 extends over 11 amino acids. V lost 8 bases to trimming and J lost 4 bases, with 6 bases between them.

Only one count was recorded for this clone. The rearrangement links TRBV5-8 to TRBJ2-7, with D unclear. Trimming cost V 0 bases and J 0 bases, with 4 bases left between them. This CDR3 has 13 residues. The germline V gene has CDR1 SGHTS and CDR2 YDEGEE. In DNA form, the CDR3 reads TGTGCCAGCAGCTTGGGGAGCTCCTACGAGCAGTACTTC. Protein: CASSLGSSYEQYF.

The table lists this clone with a few counts. This chain joins TRBV5-5 and TRBJ2-1; 8 bases map to TRBD2. The CDR3 is 17 residues long. The V segment lost 4 bases and the J segment 0 bases; nucleotides outside the gene matches: 9. Per germline, CDR1 SGHKS and CDR2 YYEKEE (reference sequence). The CDR3 DNA reads as TGTGCCAGCAGCGGACGGCAGCGGGAGAGCTCCTACAATGAGCAGTTCTTC. Translating it yields CASSGRQRESSYNEQFF.

In this sample, this clone turned up a few times. The V and J genes are TRBV5-1 and TRBJ2-1, with TRBD1 matching over 10 bases. The CDR3 covers 15 residues. The trim removed 2 bases at V and 8 bases at J, leaving 7 bases unmatched. Germline V CDR1 and CDR2: SGHRS, YFSETQ. The CDR3 DNA follows: TGCGCCAGCAGCTTTGGACAGGGGGTGGTCTATGAGCAGTTCTTC. Translated: CASSFGQGVVYEQFF.

Here the CDR3 DNA reads TGTGCTAGTGGTGTGGGGGACAGGGGGAGAGAAAAACTGTTTTTT. Encoded protein: CASGVGDRGREKLFF. The chain joins TRBV12-5 to TRBJ1-4; 11 bases map to TRBD1. The germline V gene has CDR1 LGHNT and CDR2 FRNRAP. The CDR3 spans 15 residues. After removal of 5 bases from V and 8 bases from J, the junction contained 7 bases not matched to a gene.